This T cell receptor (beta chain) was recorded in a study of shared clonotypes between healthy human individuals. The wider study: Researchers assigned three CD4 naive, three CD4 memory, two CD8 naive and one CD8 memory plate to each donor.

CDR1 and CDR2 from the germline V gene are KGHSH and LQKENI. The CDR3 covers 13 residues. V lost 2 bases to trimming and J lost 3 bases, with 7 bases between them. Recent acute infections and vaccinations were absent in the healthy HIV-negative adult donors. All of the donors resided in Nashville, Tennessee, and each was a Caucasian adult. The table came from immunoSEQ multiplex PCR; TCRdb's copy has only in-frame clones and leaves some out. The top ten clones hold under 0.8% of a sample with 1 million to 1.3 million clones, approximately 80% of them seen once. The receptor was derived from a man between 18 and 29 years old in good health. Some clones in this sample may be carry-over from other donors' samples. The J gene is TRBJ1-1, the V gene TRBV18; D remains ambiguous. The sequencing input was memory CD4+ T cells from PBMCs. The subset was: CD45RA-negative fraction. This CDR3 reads CASSPYGDTEAFF. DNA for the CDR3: TGTGCCAGCTCACCATACGGGGACACTGAAGCTTTCTTT.